This TCR beta chain was identified during a study of blood T cell repertoires in COVID-19. Study in general: Samples of COVID-19 (acute and convalescent) were obtained from the United States, Italy and Spain. From T cells, B-cell-depleted T cells, or PBMCs came the material, which was cDNA or gDNA.

Some clones are missing from TCRdb's copy, which holds only in-frame ones; the method was immunoSEQ multiplex PCR. The data show 250,000 or so clones, 65% to 85% seen once. Germline assignment: CDR1 LGHDT and CDR2 YNNKEL (reference sequence). The CDR3 sequence is 14 residues long. The V and J ends lost 4 bases and 6 bases respectively, with 15 bases between them. The sequencing sample was made of peripheral blood. This clonotype was obtained from a woman aged 40 to 50 who had recovered from COVID-19. The gene calls are TRBV3-1 (or the pseudogene TRBV3-2) and TRBJ1-1; D call uncertain. The DNA of the CDR3 is TGTGCCAGCAGCCCTACTTATACCATACCTGAAGCTTTCTTT. Its translation is CASSPTYTIPEAFF.